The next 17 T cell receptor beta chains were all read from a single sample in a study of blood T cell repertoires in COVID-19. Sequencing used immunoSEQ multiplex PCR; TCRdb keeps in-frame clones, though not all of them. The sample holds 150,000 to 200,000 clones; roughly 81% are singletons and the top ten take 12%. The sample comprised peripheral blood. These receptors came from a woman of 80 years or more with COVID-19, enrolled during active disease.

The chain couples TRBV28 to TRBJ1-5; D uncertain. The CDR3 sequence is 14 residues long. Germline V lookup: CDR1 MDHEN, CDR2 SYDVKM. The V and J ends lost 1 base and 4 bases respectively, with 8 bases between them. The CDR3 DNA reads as TGTGCCAGCAGTTTATCCGGACTTAATCAGCCCCAGCATTTT. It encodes CASSLSGLNQPQHF.

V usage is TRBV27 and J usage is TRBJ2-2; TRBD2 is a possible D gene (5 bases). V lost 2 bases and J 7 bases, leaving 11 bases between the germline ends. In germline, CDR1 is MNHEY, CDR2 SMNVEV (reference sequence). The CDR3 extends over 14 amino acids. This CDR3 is CASSLRSGFGELFF. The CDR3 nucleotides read TGTGCCAGCAGTTTACGCAGCGGATTCGGGGAGCTGTTTTTT.

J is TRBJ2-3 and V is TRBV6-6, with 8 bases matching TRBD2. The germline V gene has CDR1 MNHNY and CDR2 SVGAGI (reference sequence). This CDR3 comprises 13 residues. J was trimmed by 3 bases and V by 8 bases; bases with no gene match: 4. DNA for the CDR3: TGTGCCAGCCGGGAGGGTGGGACAGATACGCAGTATTTT. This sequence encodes CASREGGTDTQYF.

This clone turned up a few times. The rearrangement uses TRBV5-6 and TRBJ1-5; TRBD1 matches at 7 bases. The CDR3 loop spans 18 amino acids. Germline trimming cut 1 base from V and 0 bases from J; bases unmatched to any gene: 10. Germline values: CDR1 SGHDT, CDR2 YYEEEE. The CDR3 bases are TGTGCCAGCAGCTTGTACGGGACAGAAAACTATAGCAATCAGCCCCAGCATTTT. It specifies CASSLYGTENYSNQPQHF. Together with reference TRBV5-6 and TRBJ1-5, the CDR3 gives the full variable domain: DAGVTQSPTHLIKTRGQQVTLRCSPKSGHDTVSWYQQALGQGPQFIFQYYEEEERQRGNFPDRFSGHQFPNYSSELNVNALLLGDSALYLCASSLYGTENYSNQPQHFGDGTRLSIL.

The CDR3 DNA reads TGTGCCAGCAGCTTATGGCGGACTAGCGGGATCAATGAGCAGTTCTTC. Its translation: CASSLWRTSGINEQFF. The chain uses TRBV7-2 and TRBJ2-1, with 12 bases identical to TRBD2. The CDR3 has 16 residues. Losses at the gene ends were 2 bases for V and 6 bases for J; bases not matched to a gene: 5. Germline CDR1 reads SGHTA; CDR2 reads FQGNSA.

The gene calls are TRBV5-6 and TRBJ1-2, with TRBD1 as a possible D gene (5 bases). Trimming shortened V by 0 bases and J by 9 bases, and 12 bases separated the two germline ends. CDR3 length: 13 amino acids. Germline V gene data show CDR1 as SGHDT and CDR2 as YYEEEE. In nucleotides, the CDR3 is TGTGCCAGCAGCTTGGGACGGACAACAAGCTACACCTTC. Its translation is CASSLGRTTSYTF.

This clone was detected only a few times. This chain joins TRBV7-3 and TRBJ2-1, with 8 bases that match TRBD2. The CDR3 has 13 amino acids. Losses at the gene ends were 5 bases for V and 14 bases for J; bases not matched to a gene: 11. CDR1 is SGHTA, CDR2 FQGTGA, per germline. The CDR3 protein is CASSPRPAGVKFF. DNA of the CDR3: TGTGCCAGCAGCCCAAGGCCAGCGGGGGTGAAGTTCTTC.

The CDR3 region is CASSQEAFYEQYF. Written as DNA, the CDR3 is TGTGCCAGCAGCCAAGAGGCCTTCTACGAGCAGTACTTC. The chain links TRBV14 to TRBJ2-7, with unresolved D. The V end was cut by 0 bases, the J end by 3 bases, with 6 bases between. From germline, CDR1 is SGHDN and CDR2 FVKESK. The CDR3 length is 13 residues.

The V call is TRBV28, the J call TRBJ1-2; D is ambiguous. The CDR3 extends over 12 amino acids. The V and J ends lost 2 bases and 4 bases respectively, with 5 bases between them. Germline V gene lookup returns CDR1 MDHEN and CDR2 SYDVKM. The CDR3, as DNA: TGTGCCAGCAGTTTAGGCCCCTATGGCTACACCTTC. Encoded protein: CASSLGPYGYTF.

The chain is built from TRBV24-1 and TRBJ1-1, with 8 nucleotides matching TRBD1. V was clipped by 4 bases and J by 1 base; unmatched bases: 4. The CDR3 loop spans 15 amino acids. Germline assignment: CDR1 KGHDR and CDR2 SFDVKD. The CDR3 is CATSDTGQGNTEAFF. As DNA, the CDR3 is TGTGCCACCAGTGACACCGGACAGGGGAACACTGAAGCTTTCTTT.

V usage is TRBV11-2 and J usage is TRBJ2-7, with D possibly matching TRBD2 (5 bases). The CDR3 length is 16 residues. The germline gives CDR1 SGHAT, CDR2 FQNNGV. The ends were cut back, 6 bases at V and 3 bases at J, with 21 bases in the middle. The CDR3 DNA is TGTGCCAGCAGGCACAACCGGGATCCAAAGTTCTACGAGCAGTACTTC. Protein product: CASRHNRDPKFYEQYF. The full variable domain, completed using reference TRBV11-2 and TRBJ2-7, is EAGVAQSPRYKIIEKRQSVAFWCNPISGHATLYWYQQILGQGPKLLIQFQNNGVVDDSQLPKDRFSAERLKGVDSTLKIQPAKLEDSAVYLCASRHNRDPKFYEQYFGPGTRLTVT.

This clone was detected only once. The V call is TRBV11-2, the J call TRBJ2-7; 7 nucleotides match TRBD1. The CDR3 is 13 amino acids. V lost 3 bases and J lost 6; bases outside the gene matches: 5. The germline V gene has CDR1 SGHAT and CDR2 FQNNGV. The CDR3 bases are TGTGCCAGCAGCTTTGACAGGGCGGGCGAGCAGTACTTC. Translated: CASSFDRAGEQYF.

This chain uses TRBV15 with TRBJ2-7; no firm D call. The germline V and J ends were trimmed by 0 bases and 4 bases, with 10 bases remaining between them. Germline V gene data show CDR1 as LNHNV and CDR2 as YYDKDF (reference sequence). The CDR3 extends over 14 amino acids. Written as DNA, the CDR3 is TGTGCCACCAGCAGAGATATTCCCTCTTACGAGCAGTACTTC. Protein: CATSRDIPSYEQYF.

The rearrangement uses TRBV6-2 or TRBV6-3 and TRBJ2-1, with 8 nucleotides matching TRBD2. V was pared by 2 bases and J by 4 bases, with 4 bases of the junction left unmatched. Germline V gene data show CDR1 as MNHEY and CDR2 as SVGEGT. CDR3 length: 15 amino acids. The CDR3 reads CASSYLRGVYNEQFF. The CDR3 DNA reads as TGTGCCAGCAGTTACCTGCGGGGGGTGTACAATGAGCAGTTCTTC.

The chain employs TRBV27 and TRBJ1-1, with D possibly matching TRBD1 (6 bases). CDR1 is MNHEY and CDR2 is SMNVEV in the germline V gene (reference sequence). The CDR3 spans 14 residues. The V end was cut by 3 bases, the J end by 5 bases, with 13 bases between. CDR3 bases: TGTGCCAGCAGTTTGAGGGGGAAGGGAACTGAAGCTTTCTTT. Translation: CASSLRGKGTEAFF.

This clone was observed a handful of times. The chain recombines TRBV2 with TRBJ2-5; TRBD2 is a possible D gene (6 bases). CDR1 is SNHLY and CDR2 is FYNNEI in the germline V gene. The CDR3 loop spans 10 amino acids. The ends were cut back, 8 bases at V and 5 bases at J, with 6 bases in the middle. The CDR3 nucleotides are TGTGCCAGCCGGGGGGAGACCCAGTACTTC. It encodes CASRGETQYF.

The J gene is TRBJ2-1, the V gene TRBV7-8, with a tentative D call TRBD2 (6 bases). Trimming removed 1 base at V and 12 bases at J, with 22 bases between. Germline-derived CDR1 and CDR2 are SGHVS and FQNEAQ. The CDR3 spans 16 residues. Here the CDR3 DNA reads TGTGCCAGCAGCTTAGAGACGGGAGATAGGCCAGTAGGGCAGTTCTTC. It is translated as CASSLETGDRPVGQFF. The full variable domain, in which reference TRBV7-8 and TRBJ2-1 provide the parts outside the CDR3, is GAGVSQSPRYKVAKRGQDVALRCDPISGHVSLFWYQQALGQGPEFLTYFQNEAQLDKSGLPSDRFFAERPEGSVSTLKIQRTQQEDSAVYLCASSLETGDRPVGQFFGPGTRLTVL.